This T cell receptor beta chain appears in the sequencing data of a study of T cell clonality in common variable immunodeficiency. No CVID subject was ill or on immunomodulatory drugs when sampled. A word on this clone: Its antigen remains unknown. The sequence runs out 3 residues before the end of the CDR3; the remainder is reconstructed from the germline J gene.

Assay: immunoSEQ multiplex PCR; the TCRdb copy retains only in-frame clones and omits some. This repertoire holds approximately 29,000 clones, and none appear only once. Trimming cost V 5 bases and J 8 bases; bases outside gene matches: 17. CDR3 size: 17 residues. Germline-derived CDR1 and CDR2 are LNHDA and SQIVND (reference sequence). Overall study findings and caveats: CVID subjects shared fewer TCRbeta clones than healthy controls did. Common variable immunodeficiency TCR beta sequences reportedly had fewer deletions and N-nucleotide insertions. What drives increased CVID clonality needs T cell subpopulation sequencing.

This TCR was sampled from a human donor with common variable immunodeficiency. The chain is built from TRBV19 and TRBJ2-4; 8 bases agree with TRBD2. Sequencing was done on a sample of peripheral blood mononuclear cells. The CDR3: CASSVLSGTRGGDIQYF. The covered CDR3 bases are TGTGCCAGTAGTGTCCTATCCGGGACTAGAGGGGGGGACATT.